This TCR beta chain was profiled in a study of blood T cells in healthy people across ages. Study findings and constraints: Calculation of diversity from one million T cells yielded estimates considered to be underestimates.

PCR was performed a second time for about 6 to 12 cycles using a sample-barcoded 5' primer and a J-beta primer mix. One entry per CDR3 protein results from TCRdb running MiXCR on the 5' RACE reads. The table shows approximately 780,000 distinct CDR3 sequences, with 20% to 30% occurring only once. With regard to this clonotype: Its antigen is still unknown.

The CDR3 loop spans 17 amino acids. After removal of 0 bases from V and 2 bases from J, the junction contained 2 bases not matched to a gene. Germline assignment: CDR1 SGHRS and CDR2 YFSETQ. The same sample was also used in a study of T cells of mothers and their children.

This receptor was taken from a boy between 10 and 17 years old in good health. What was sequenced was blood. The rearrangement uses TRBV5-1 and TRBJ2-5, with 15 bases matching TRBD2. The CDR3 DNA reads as TGCGCCAGCAGCTTGGGGACTAGCGGGGGGGCACAAGAGACCCAGTACTTC. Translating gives CASSLGTSGGAQETQYF.